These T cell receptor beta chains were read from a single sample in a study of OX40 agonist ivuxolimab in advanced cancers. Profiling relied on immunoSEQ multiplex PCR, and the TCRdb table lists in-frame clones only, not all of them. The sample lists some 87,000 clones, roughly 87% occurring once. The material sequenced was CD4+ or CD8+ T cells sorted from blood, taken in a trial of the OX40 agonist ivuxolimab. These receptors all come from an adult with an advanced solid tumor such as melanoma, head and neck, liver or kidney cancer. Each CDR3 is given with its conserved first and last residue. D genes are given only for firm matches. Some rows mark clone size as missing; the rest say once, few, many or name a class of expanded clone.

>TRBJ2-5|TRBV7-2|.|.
CASSLVGTAQETQYF
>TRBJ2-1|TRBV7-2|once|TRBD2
CASSLGLAGEQFF
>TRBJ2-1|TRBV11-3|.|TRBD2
CASSSRLAGSNEQFF
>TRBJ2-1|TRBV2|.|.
CASSETTNEQFF
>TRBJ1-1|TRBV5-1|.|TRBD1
CASSDRDRQGPATEAFF
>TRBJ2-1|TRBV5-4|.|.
CASSLDHSSYNEQFF
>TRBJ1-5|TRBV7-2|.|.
CASSLVGEAGNQPQHF
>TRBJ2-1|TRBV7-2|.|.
CASSLGPGTHRGQFF
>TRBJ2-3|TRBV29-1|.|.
CSVSLALSTDTQYF
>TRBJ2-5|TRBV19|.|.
CASSYLGLTQETQYF
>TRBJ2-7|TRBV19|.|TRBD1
CASSSGGHFSYEQYF
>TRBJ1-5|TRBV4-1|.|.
CASSQDGGIGNQPQHF
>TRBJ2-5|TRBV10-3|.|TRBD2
CAISGLAGPGQGETQYF
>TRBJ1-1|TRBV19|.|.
CASSMLGGDTEAFF
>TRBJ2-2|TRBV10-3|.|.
CAIRPRVGGTGELFF
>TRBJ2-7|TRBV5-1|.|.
CASSSTFWGGEIYEQYF
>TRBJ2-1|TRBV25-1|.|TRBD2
CASSEGGRTANEQFF
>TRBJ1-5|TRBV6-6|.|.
CASRDTGDNQPQHF
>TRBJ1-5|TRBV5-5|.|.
CASSSQWQADQPQHF
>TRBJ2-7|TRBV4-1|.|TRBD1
CASSQTGGGSSYEQYF
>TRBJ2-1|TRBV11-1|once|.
CASSLAYSYSDNNEQFF
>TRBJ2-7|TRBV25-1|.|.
CASGPGEISYEQYF
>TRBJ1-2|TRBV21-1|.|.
CASNLRAVANYGYTF
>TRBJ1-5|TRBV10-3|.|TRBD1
CAISGSGQGNQPQHF